Below are 27 T cell receptor beta chains sequenced from a single sample in a study of T cells in localized non-small cell lung cancer. Sequenced by immunoSEQ multiplex PCR; TCRdb stores in-frame clones only, minus some. Of approximately 3,300 clones listed, approximately 20% are singletons. Sample: lung tumor tissue, taken before any cancer treatment. The origin of the receptors is a woman aged 40-70 years with stage I lung adenocarcinoma.

The chain has TRBV10-3 and TRBJ1-6; possible D gene TRBD1, 6 bases. V gave up 2 bases and J gave up 10 bases, with 12 bases separating them. The germline CDR1 and CDR2 sequences are ENHRY and SYGVKD. This CDR3 is 14 amino acids long. CDR3 in amino acids: CAISERNRDSPLHF. The CDR3 nucleotides read TGTGCCATCAGTGAGAGAAACAGGGACTCACCCCTCCACTTT.

In its sample, this clone was seen a few times. The chain combines TRBV9 with TRBJ1-1; D remains ambiguous. CDR1 and CDR2 (germline): SGDLS, YYNGEE. V dropped 4 bases and J dropped 6 bases, with 19 bases sitting between them. This CDR3 is 15 amino acids long. This chain's CDR3 is CASSPRQAAHAEAFF. Here the CDR3 DNA reads TGTGCCAGCAGCCCTCGTCAGGCGGCCCACGCTGAAGCTTTCTTT.

The chain recombines TRBV6-8 with TRBJ1-1; D unresolved. Trimming took 0 bases from V and 8 from J, leaving 16 bases between them. The CDR3 is 15 residues long. Germline V gives CDR1 MNHGY, CDR2 SAAAGT. The CDR3 DNA follows: TGTGCCAGCAGTTACTCGATGAGAGGAAGAGTCGAAGCTTTCTTT. This sequence encodes CASSYSMRGRVEAFF.

V and J are TRBV29-1 and TRBJ2-7, with D perhaps given as TRBD1 or TRBD2 (6 bases each). The CDR3 spans 13 residues. The germline V gene encodes CDR1 SQVTM and CDR2 ANQGSEA. This chain's CDR3 is CSAGEGGPFEQYF. The CDR3 DNA reads TGCAGTGCGGGTGAGGGGGGCCCGTTCGAGCAGTACTTC.

The chain has TRBV9 and TRBJ2-1; 9 bases fit TRBD2. CDR3 size: 15 residues. Losses at the gene ends were 5 bases for V and 2 bases for J; bases not matched to a gene: 5. From germline, CDR1 is SGDLS and CDR2 YYNGEE. The DNA for the CDR3 is TGTGCCAGCAGTGGTGGACTAGCGACCTACAATGAGCAGTTCTTC. Protein: CASSGGLATYNEQFF.

There are a few counts of this clone. The read falls 1 residue short of the CDR3 end, and the missing part is taken from the germline J gene. V gene TRBV10-3 combines with J gene TRBJ1-5; the D is unclear. V shed 0 bases and J shed 5 bases, with 11 bases lying between them. Germline V gives CDR1 ENHRY, CDR2 SYGVKD. The length of the CDR3 is 15 residues. The CDR3 reads CAISESPGDYQPQHF. CDR3 DNA (partial): TGTGCCATCAGTGAGTCCCCTGGGGATTATCAGCCCCAGCAT.

V is TRBV10-2 and J is TRBJ1-4; 10 nucleotides agree with TRBD1. V gave up 6 bases and J gave up 4 bases; unmatched junction bases: 5. The CDR3 totals 15 residues. The germline V gene encodes CDR1 WSHSY and CDR2 SAAADI. CDR3 nucleotides: TGCGCCAGCAGCCCAGACAGGGGGCGTAATGAAAAACTGTTTTTT. Its protein product is CASSPDRGRNEKLFF.

This chain links TRBV5-1 with TRBJ1-2, with D perhaps TRBD1 (5 bases). This CDR3 has 15 amino acids. V was pared by 0 bases and J by 14 bases, with 23 bases between. Per germline, CDR1 SGHRS and CDR2 YFSETQ. The chain's CDR3 is CASSLVSARGAATTF. The DNA of the CDR3 is TGCGCCAGCAGCTTGGTGTCCGCGAGAGGGGCGGCTACAACCTTC.

The chain links TRBV18 to TRBJ2-5; TRBD2 aligns across 8 bases. Germline V gene lookup returns CDR1 KGHSH and CDR2 LQKENI. This CDR3 is built from 15 residues. The ends lost 1 base at V and 2 bases at J; junction bases unmatched: 3. The CDR3 sequence is CASSPQRGKQETQYF. DNA for the CDR3: TGTGCCAGCTCACCACAGCGGGGGAAACAAGAGACCCAGTACTTC.

The rearrangement joins TRBV12-2 to TRBJ2-3. TRBV12-2 is marked as a pseudogene. The CDR3 loop spans 14 amino acids. CDR3 nucleotide sequence: TGTGCCAGTGCCGGGGGCGTCGGCACAGATACGCAGTATTTT. Its translation is CASAGGVGTDTQYF.

The chain carries TRBV6-8 and TRBJ1-5; the match to TRBD1 covers 7 bases. Germline CDR1 is MNHGY and CDR2 is SAAAGT. Trimming removed 6 bases from V and 5 bases from J; junction bases left unmatched: 10. The CDR3 is made up of 15 amino acids. The CDR3 region has the DNA TGTGCCAGCAGGGTACTCAGGGGGGTTGATCAGCCCCAGCATTTT. Its protein is CASRVLRGVDQPQHF.

By proportion, this clone is medium-sized. V gene TRBV1 combines with J gene TRBJ1-1. TRBV1 is described as a pseudogene. The CDR3 runs to 15 residues. CDR3 in DNA: TGCACCAGCAGCCCTCATACGGCCGATGTAACTGAAGCTTTCTTT. Amino acid sequence: CTSSPHTADVTEAFF.

This chain joins TRBV10-2 and TRBJ2-3, with D uncertain. V gave up 3 bases and J gave up 2 bases, with 9 bases separating them. Per germline, CDR1 WSHSY and CDR2 SAAADI. The CDR3 has 14 amino acids. CDR3 sequence reads: CASSEGGITDTQYF. The DNA of the CDR3 is TGCGCCAGCAGTGAAGGTGGAATCACAGATACGCAGTATTTT.

This clone was found a few times. The V and J genes are TRBV11-3 and TRBJ2-3; 8 bases are shared with TRBD2. Germline lookup yields CDR1 SGHNT and CDR2 YENEEA. The CDR3 totals 15 residues. The V segment lost 1 base and the J segment 3 bases; nucleotides outside the gene matches: 3. CDR3 sequence: CASSLVSGGTDTQYF. The CDR3 DNA reads TGTGCCAGCAGCTTAGTAAGCGGGGGAACAGATACGCAGTATTTT.

J is TRBJ1-4 and V is TRBV19; 10 bases align to TRBD1. V was pared by 2 bases and J by 6 bases, with 3 bases of the junction left unmatched. This CDR3 spans 15 amino acids. CDR1 LNHDA and CDR2 SQIVND come from the germline V gene (reference sequence). The CDR3 DNA reads as TGTGCCAGTAGTATATCCGGGACAGGGGATGAAAAACTGTTTTTT. Translation: CASSISGTGDEKLFF.

By its share, this clone is medium-sized (0.01 to 0.1%). The rearrangement uses TRBV11-3 and TRBJ1-1; possible D gene TRBD1, 5 bases. Trimming pared 4 bases from V and 5 bases from J, leaving 17 bases between. The CDR3 loop spans 15 amino acids. Germline lookup yields CDR1 SGHNT and CDR2 YENEEA. In DNA, the CDR3 is TGTGCCAGCAGCTGGCTGGGGCAGGGCGGAACTGAAGCTTTCTTT. Its translation is CASSWLGQGGTEAFF.

The J gene is TRBJ2-5, the V gene TRBV5-1; 8 bases are shared with TRBD1. Germline V gives CDR1 SGHRS, CDR2 YFSETQ. With 2 bases clipped from V and 3 bases from J, the junction kept 3 bases outside the gene matches. This CDR3 is built from 14 residues. CDR3 coding DNA: TGCGCCAGCAGCTTACAGGGGGGTGAAGAGACCCAGTACTTC. The encoded protein is CASSLQGGEETQYF.

This clone was found a few times. The chain uses TRBV6-8 and TRBJ1-1, with D perhaps TRBD1 (6 bases). Germline-derived CDR1 and CDR2 are MNHGY and SAAAGT. The CDR3 runs 15 residues. Trimming left V 5 bases short and J 5 bases short, with 18 bases between. The DNA for the CDR3 is TGTGCCAGCAGTGACGCAACCGGGACAAAGACTGAAGCTTTCTTT. This sequence encodes CASSDATGTKTEAFF.

This clone was found many times. The chain employs TRBV9 and TRBJ2-2; the match to TRBD2 covers 8 bases. The CDR3 has 15 amino acids. V dropped 4 bases and J dropped 9; count of bases not matched to a gene: 11. CDR1 SGDLS and CDR2 YYNGEE come from the germline V gene. Here the CDR3 DNA reads TGTGCCAGCAGCTTATCGACGGGGGGGCCCCGGGAGCTGTTTTTT. Translating gives CASSLSTGGPRELFF.

The chain is built from TRBV9 and TRBJ2-3; TRBD2 might be the D (6 bases). The V end was cut by 4 bases, the J end by 2 bases, with 14 bases between. CDR1 SGDLS and CDR2 YYNGEE come from the germline V gene. The CDR3 has 15 amino acids. This CDR3 is CASSYGGSYTDTQYF. The DNA of the CDR3 is TGTGCCAGCAGCTACGGGGGTTCCTACACAGATACGCAGTATTTT.

V gene TRBV6-8 combines with J gene TRBJ2-7; 9 bases line up with TRBD2. The J segment lost 2 bases and the V segment lost 6 bases, leaving 2 bases of the junction unmatched. The CDR3 covers 13 residues. Looked up from germline, CDR1 is MNHGY and CDR2 is SAAAGT. The CDR3 is CASSGLATYEQYF. The CDR3 DNA reads as TGTGCCAGCAGCGGACTAGCGACCTACGAGCAGTACTTC.

This chain joins TRBV19 and TRBJ1-2, with TRBD1 matching over 11 bases. Per the germline V gene, CDR1 is LNHDA and CDR2 is SQIVND (reference sequence). CDR3 size: 17 residues. V trimming: 7 bases; J trimming: 8 bases; junction bases outside the gene matches: 18. The CDR3 is CASNFLHPGQGEHGYTF. CDR3 DNA: TGTGCCAGTAACTTTTTACATCCGGGACAGGGGGAACACGGCTACACCTTC.

The count of this clone is one. The chain joins TRBV6-8 to TRBJ1-2; D possibly corresponds to TRBD1 (6 bases). The germline V gene encodes CDR1 MNHGY and CDR2 SAAAGT. This CDR3 is built from 14 residues. V gave up 7 bases and J gave up 8 bases, with 20 bases separating them. The CDR3 is CASTTNRDGGGYTF. CDR3 nucleotide sequence: TGTGCCAGCACCACTAACAGGGACGGAGGAGGCTACACCTTC.

This rearrangement joins TRBV11-1 to TRBJ2-5, with TRBD1 as a possible D gene (6 bases). The CDR3 extends over 14 amino acids. V was cut by 4 bases and J by 1 base, with 10 bases left in between. In germline, CDR1 is SGHAT, CDR2 FQDESV (reference sequence). CDR3 in amino acids: CASSSDRSQETQYF. In DNA form, the CDR3 reads TGTGCCAGCAGCTCGGACAGATCCCAAGAGACCCAGTACTTC.

In its sample, this clone is medium-sized. The rearrangement joins TRBV11-3 to TRBJ1-4; unclear D gene. CDR3 length: 16 residues. Trimming removed 4 bases from V and 4 bases from J, with 16 bases in between. Looked up from germline, CDR1 is SGHNT and CDR2 is YENEEA. The CDR3 loop is CASSSPPRGDNEKLFF. The CDR3 DNA sequence: TGTGCCAGCAGCTCCCCCCCCCGCGGGGATAATGAAAAACTGTTTTTT.

Only a few counts were recorded for this clone. This rearrangement joins TRBV11-3 to TRBJ2-7; D tentatively reads TRBD1 or TRBD2 (6 bases each). CDR3 length: 14 amino acids. The germline CDR1 and CDR2 sequences are SGHNT and YENEEA. V was cut by 8 bases and J by 0 bases, with 14 bases left in between. The CDR3 DNA reads TGTGCCAGCGGTATAGGGGGGAGCTCCTACGAGCAGTACTTC. This translates into CASGIGGSSYEQYF.

In this sample, this clone turned up a few times. V and J are TRBV11-3 and TRBJ1-6; D is unclear. The CDR3 is made up of 15 amino acids. Trimming removed 1 base at V and 7 bases at J, with 11 bases between. The germline CDR1 and CDR2 sequences are SGHNT and YENEEA. The CDR3 DNA reads as TGTGCCAGCAGCTTAGGCCGGGGTCGGAATTCACCCCTCCACTTT. This translates into CASSLGRGRNSPLHF. Variable domain in full (rest from reference TRBV11-3 and TRBJ1-6): EAGVVQSPRYKIIEKKQPVAFWCNPISGHNTLYWYLQNLGQGPELLIRYENEEAVDDSQLPKDRFSAERLKGVDSTLKIQPAELGDSAVYLCASSLGRGRNSPLHFGNGTRLTVT.